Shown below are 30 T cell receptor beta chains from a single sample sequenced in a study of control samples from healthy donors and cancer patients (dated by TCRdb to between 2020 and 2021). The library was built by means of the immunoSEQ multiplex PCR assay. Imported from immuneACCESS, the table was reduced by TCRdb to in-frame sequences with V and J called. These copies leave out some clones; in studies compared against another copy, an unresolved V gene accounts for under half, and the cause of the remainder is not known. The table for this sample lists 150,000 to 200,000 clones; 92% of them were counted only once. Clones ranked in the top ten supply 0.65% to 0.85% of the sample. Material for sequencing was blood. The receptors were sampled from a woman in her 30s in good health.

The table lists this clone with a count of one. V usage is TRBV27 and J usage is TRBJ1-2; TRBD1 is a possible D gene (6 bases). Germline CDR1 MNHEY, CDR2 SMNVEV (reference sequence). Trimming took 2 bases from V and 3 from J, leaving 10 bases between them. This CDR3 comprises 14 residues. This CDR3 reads CASSLKGEYYGYTF. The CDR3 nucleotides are TGTGCCAGCAGTTTAAAGGGGGAATACTATGGCTACACCTTC.

In DNA, the CDR3 is TGTGCCACCAGCAGAGATCTAGGGGGGGATACGCAGTATTTT. Translated: CATSRDLGGDTQYF. This chain uses TRBV15 with TRBJ2-3; D possibly uses TRBD1 or TRBD2 (6 bases each). V was cut by 0 bases and J by 6 bases, with 10 bases left in between. The CDR3 is 14 amino acids. Germline loops: CDR1 LNHNV, CDR2 YYDKDF (reference sequence). The full variable domain, completed using reference TRBV15 and TRBJ2-3, is DAMVIQNPRYQVTQFGKPVTLSCSQTLNHNVMYWYQQKSSQAPKLLFHYYDKDFNNEADTPDNFQSRRPNTSFCFLDIRSPGLGDTAMYLCATSRDLGGDTQYFGPGTRLTVL.

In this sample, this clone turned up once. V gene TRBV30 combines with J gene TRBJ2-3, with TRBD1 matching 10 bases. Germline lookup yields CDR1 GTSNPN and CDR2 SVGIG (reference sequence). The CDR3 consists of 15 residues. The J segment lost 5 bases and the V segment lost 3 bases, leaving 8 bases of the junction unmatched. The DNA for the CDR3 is TGTGCCTGGAGATTGACAGGGGGCTTAGTAGATACGCAGTATTTT. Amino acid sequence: CAWRLTGGLVDTQYF.

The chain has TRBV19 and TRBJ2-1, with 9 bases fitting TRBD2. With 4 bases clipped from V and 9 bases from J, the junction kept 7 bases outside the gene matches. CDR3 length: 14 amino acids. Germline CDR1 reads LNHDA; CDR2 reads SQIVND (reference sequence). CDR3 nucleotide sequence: TGTGCCAGTAGTACTAGCGGGATTGGGCGTGAGCAGTTCTTC. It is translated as CASSTSGIGREQFF.

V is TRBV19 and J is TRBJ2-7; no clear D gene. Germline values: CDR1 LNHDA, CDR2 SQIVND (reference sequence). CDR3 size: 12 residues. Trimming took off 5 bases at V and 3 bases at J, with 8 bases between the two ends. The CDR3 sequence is CASSHNSYEQYF. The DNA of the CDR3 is TGTGCCAGTAGTCACAATAGCTACGAGCAGTACTTC.

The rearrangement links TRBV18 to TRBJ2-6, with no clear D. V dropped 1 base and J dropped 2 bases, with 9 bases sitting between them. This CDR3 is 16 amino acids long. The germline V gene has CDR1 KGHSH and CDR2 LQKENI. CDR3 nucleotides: TGTGCCAGCTCACCACAGTTAGAGGCTGGGGCCAACGTCCTGACTTTC. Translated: CASSPQLEAGANVLTF.

The chain's CDR3 is CASSLNPSGSSYNEQFF. In nucleotides, the CDR3 is TGTGCCAGCAGCTTAAACCCTAGCGGTAGCTCCTACAATGAGCAGTTCTTC. This chain joins TRBV7-3 and TRBJ2-1; the match to TRBD2 covers 7 bases. The CDR3 runs to 17 residues. V dropped 1 base and J dropped 0; count of bases not matched to a gene: 6. The germline CDR1 and CDR2 sequences are SGHTA and FQGTGA.

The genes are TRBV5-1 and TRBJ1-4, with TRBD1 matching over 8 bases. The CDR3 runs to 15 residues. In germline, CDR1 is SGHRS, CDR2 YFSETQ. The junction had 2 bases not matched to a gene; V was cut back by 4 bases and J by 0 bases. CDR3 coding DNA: TGCGCCAGCAGCACAGGGGGTGCAACTAATGAAAAACTGTTTTTT. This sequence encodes CASSTGGATNEKLFF.

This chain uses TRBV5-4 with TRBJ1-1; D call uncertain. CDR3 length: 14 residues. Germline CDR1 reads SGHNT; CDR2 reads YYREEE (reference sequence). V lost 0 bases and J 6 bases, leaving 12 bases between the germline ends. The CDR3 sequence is CASSLGEGSSEAFF. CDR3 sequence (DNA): TGTGCCAGCAGCTTGGGGGAGGGCTCCTCTGAAGCTTTCTTT.

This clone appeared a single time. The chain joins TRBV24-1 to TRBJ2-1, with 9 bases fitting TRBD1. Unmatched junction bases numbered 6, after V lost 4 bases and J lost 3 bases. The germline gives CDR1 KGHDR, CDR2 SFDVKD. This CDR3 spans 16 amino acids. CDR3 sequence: CATSDPGTGLYNEQFF. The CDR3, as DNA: TGTGCCACCAGTGACCCCGGGACAGGGCTCTACAATGAGCAGTTCTTC.

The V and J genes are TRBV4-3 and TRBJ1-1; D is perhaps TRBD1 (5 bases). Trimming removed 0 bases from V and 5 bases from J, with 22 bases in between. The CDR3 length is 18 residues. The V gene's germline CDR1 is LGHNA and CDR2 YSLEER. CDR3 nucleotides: TGCGCCAGCAGCCAAGATGCGGGGCAGACTCTGGGGAGGACTGAAGCTTTCTTT. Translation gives CASSQDAGQTLGRTEAFF.

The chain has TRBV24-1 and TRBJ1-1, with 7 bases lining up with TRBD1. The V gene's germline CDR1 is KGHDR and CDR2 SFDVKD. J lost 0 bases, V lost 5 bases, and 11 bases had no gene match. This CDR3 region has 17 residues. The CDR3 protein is CATSGGRTGEVNTEAFF. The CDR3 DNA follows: TGTGCCACCAGTGGCGGACGGACAGGAGAGGTGAACACTGAAGCTTTCTTT.

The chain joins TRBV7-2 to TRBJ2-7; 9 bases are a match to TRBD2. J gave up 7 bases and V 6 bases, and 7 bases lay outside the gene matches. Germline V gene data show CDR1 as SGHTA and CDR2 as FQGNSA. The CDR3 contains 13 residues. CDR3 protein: CASSSGRSGEQYF. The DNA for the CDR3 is TGTGCCAGCAGTAGCGGGAGAAGTGGGGAGCAGTACTTC.

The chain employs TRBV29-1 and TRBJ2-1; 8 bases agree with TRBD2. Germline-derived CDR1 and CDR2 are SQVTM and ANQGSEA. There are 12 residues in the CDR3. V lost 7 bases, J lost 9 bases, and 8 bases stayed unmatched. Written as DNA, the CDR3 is TGCAGCGCGCGACTAGCGCAGATTGAGCAGTTCTTC. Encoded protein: CSARLAQIEQFF.

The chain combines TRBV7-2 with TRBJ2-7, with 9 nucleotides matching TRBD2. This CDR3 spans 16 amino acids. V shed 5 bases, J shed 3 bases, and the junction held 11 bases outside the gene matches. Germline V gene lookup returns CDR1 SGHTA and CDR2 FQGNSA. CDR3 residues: CASSKGLAVSFYEQYF. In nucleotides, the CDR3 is TGTGCCAGCAGCAAGGGACTAGCTGTTTCCTTCTACGAGCAGTACTTC.

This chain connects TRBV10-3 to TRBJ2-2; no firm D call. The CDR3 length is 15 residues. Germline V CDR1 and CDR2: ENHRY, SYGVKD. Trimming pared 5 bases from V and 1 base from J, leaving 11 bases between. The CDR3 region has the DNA TGTGCCATCAGTTTTGCGGAAGTGAACACCGGGGAGCTGTTTTTT. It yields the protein CAISFAEVNTGELFF.

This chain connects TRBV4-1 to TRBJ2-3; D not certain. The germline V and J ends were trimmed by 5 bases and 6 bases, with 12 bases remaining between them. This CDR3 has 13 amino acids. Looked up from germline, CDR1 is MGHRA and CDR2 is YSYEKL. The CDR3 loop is CASSVRMGDTQYF. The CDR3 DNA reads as TGCGCCAGCAGCGTAAGAATGGGGGATACGCAGTATTTT.

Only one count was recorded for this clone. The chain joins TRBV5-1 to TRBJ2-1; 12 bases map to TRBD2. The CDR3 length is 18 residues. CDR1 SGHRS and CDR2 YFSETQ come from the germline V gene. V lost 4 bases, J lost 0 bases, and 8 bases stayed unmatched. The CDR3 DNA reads TGCGCCAGCAGCGCAGGGACTAGCGGGCTGAGCTCCTACAATGAGCAGTTCTTC. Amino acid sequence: CASSAGTSGLSSYNEQFF.

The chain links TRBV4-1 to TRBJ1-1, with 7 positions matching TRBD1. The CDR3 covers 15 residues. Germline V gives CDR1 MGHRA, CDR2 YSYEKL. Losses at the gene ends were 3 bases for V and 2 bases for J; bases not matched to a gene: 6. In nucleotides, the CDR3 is TGCGCCAGCAGCCAGGGACAGTGGGTAAACACTGAAGCTTTCTTT. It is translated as CASSQGQWVNTEAFF.

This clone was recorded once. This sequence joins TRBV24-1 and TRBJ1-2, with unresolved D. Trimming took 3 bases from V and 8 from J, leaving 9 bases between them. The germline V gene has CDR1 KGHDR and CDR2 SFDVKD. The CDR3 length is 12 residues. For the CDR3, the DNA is TGTGCCACCAGTGATCCACATCGGGGCTACACCTTC. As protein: CATSDPHRGYTF.

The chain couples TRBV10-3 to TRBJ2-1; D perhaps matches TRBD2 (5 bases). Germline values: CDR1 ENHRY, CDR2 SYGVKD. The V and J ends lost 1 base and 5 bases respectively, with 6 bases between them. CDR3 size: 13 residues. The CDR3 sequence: CAISEWRDNEQFF. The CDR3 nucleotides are TGTGCCATCAGTGAGTGGCGGGACAATGAGCAGTTCTTC.

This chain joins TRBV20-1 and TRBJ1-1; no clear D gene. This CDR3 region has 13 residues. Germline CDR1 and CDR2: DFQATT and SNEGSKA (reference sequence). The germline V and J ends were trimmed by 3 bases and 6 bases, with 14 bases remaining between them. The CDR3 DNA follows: TGCAGTGCTAGTTTACCGGGGTACCCTGAAGCTTTCTTT. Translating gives CSASLPGYPEAFF.

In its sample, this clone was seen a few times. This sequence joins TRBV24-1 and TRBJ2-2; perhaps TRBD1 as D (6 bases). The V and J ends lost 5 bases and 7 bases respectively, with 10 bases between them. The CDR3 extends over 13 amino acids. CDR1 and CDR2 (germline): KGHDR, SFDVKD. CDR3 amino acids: CATSAGGFGELFF. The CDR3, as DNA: TGTGCCACCAGTGCTGGGGGCTTCGGGGAGCTGTTTTTT.

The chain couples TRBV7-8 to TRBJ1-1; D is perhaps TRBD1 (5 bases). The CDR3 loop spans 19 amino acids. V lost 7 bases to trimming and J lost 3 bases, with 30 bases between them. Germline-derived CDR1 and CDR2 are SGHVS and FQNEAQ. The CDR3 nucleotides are TGTGCCAGCACCTTGTATGTCAGGGAATCGGGATCTCGGGACACTGAAGCTTTCTTT. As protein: CASTLYVRESGSRDTEAFF.

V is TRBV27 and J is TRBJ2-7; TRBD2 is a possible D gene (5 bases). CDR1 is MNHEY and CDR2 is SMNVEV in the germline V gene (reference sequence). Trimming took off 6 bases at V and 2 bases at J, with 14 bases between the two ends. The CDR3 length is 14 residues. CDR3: CASSLGNPPYEQYF. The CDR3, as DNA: TGTGCCAGCAGCCTCGGGAATCCCCCCTACGAGCAGTACTTC.

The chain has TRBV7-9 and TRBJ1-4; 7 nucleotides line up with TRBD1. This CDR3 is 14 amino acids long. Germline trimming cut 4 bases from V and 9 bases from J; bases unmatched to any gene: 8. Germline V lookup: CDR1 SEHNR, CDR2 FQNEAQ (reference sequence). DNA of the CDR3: TGTGCCAGCAGCTCTTTCTGGGACAGTAAAAAACTGTTTTTT. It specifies CASSSFWDSKKLFF.

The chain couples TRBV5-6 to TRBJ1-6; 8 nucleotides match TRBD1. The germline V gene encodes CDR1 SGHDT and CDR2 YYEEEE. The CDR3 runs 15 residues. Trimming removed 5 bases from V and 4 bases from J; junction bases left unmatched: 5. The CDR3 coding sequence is TGTGCCAGCAGGGGCAGGGACAGGTATAATTCACCCCTCCACTTT. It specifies CASRGRDRYNSPLHF.

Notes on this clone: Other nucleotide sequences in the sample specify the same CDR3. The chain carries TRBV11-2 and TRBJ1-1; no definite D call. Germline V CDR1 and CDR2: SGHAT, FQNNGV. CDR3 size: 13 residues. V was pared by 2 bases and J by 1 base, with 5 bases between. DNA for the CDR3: TGTGCCAGCAGCTTAACGGGGAACACTGAAGCTTTCTTT. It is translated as CASSLTGNTEAFF. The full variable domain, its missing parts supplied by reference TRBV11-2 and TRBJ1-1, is EAGVAQSPRYKIIEKRQSVAFWCNPISGHATLYWYQQILGQGPKLLIQFQNNGVVDDSQLPKDRFSAERLKGVDSTLKIQPAKLEDSAVYLCASSLTGNTEAFFGQGTRLTVV.

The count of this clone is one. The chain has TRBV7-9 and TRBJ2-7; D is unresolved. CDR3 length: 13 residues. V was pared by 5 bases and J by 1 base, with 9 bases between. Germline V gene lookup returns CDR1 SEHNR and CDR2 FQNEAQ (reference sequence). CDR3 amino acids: CASSPVGSYEQYF. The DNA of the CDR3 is TGTGCCAGCAGCCCCGTGGGATCCTACGAGCAGTACTTC.

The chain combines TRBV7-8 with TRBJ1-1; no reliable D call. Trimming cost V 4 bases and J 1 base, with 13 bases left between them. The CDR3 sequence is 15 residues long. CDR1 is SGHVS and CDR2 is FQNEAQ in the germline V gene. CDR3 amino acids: CASSSTPRGNTEAFF. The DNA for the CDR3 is TGTGCCAGCAGCTCGACCCCCCGGGGGAACACTGAAGCTTTCTTT. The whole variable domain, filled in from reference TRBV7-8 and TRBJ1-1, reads GAGVSQSPRYKVAKRGQDVALRCDPISGHVSLFWYQQALGQGPEFLTYFQNEAQLDKSGLPSDRFFAERPEGSVSTLKIQRTQQEDSAVYLCASSSTPRGNTEAFFGQGTRLTVV.